A selection of T cell receptor beta chains follows, all from one sample in a study of response to subunit inactivated influenza vaccine. Via MiXCR, TCRdb re-called the RT-PCR reads, giving one row per CDR3 protein. Of some 850,000 distinct CDR3 sequences listed, around 20% were seen once; the top ten hold approximately 10%. Here the sequenced sample was PBMCs from blood, taken roughly 5 days after vaccination. The receptors derive from a man aged 45-65 years who received an inactivated influenza vaccine. Both conserved end residues are part of each CDR3. A D gene is named only where the DNA matches it firmly. Clone size is shown for a subset of rows, as once, few, many or a class of expanded clone.

>TRBD2|TRBJ2-3|NA|TRBV20-1
TGCAGTGCTAGGGGCAGCGGGGGGGGTTCGGCAGATACGCAGTATTTT
CSARGSGGGSADTQYF
>NA|TRBJ1-1|few|TRBV12-3/TRBV12-4
TGTGCCAGCAAAGGGGTGGGAATGAACACTGAAGCTTTCTTT
CASKGVGMNTEAFF
>NA|TRBJ1-1|NA|TRBV12-3/TRBV12-4
TGTGCCAGCACTATAGGGGCTGGGGACACTGAAGCTTTCTTT
CASTIGAGDTEAFF
>TRBD2|TRBJ2-5|many|TRBV29-1
TGCAGCGTCTGGGGGATAGCGGGGGAAATTGAGACCCAGTACTTC
CSVWGIAGEIETQYF
>TRBD1|TRBJ2-7|few|TRBV10-3
TGTGCCATCATGGGACAGGGGGCATACGAGCAGTACTTC
CAIMGQGAYEQYF
>NA|TRBJ1-2|many|TRBV5-1
TGCGCCAGCAGCTTCGACAGACCCACTAACTATGGCTACACCTTC
CASSFDRPTNYGYTF
>NA|TRBJ2-1|NA|TRBV11-2
TGTGCCAGCAGCTTAGTAGTGGGGGACCTCCATAACAATGAGCAGTTCTTC
CASSLVVGDLHNNEQFF
>TRBD2|TRBJ2-3|NA|TRBV4-1
TGCGCCAGCAGCCAAGGTCTAGCGGGGGGGCCGAAAAATACGCAGTATTTT
CASSQGLAGGPKNTQYF
>TRBD1|TRBJ1-1|NA|TRBV28
TGTGCCAGCAGTTTAGACCTAAGGGGGCGAGGCCAAAATGAAGCTTTCTTT
CASSLDLRGRGQNEAFF
>NA|TRBJ2-7|few|TRBV20-1
TGCAGTGCTAGAGAGGGGCCGATGAGGGAGCAGTACTTC
CSAREGPMREQYF
>NA|TRBJ1-5|NA|TRBV7-2
TGTGCCAGCAGCTTAGTGTCCCGGAGCAATCAGCCCCAGCATTTT
CASSLVSRSNQPQHF
>NA|TRBJ2-3|NA|TRBV20-1
TGCAGTGCTATCGGGGGTAGGGTCCCCACAGATACGCAGTATTTT
CSAIGGRVPTDTQYF
>TRBD1|TRBJ1-3|many|TRBV12-3/TRBV12-4
TGTGCCAGCAGTACGATAGGACAGGGAGTGTATTTT
CASSTIGQGVYF
>NA|TRBJ1-2|once|TRBV9
TGTGCCAGCAGCGTAGGAGGGGTTGCACCGTATGGCTACACCTTC
CASSVGGVAPYGYTF
>TRBD2|TRBJ2-5|few|TRBV24-1
TGTGCCACCAGTGATTTGAGGACTAGCGGGAGGGAAGAGACCCAGTACTTC
CATSDLRTSGREETQYF
>NA|TRBJ2-7|few|TRBV15
TGTGCCACCAGCAGAGACAGAATCTACGAGCAGTACTTC
CATSRDRIYEQYF
>NA|TRBJ2-3|few|TRBV24-1
TGTGCCACCAGTGAGCAACCCAGCGGGCAAGGGATAGATACGCAGTATTTT
CATSEQPSGQGIDTQYF
>TRBD1|TRBJ2-7|NA|TRBV5-5
TGTGCCAGCAGCTTGGCCTCTGGCAGGGGGCTTTACGAGCAGTACTTC
CASSLASGRGLYEQYF
>NA|TRBJ2-7|NA|TRBV4-3
TGCGCCAGCAGCCAAGATATCGGCTACGAGCTGTACTTC
CASSQDIGYELYF
>TRBD1|TRBJ2-3|few|TRBV4-3
TGCGCCAGCAGCCAAGGAGGGGGCCGGGGAGATACGCAGTATTTT
CASSQGGGRGDTQYF
>TRBD2|TRBJ2-3|few|TRBV2
TGTGCCAGCAGCAAGGGGACTAGCGGGGGGCGAAGCACAGATACGCAGTATTTT
CASSKGTSGGRSTDTQYF
>TRBD2|TRBJ2-1|NA|TRBV7-2
TGTGCCACCAGCTTAGGGCGGATCAGCGGGGGTAGTATGTTCTTC
CATSLGRISGGSMFF
>NA|TRBJ2-7|NA|TRBV4-1
TGCGCCAGCAGCCAAGCGGCGGTGCTCAGCTCCTACGAGCAGTACTTC
CASSQAAVLSSYEQYF
>NA|TRBJ1-3|few|TRBV20-1
TGCAGTGCTAGAATGGGTTTGGACACCATATATTTT
CSARMGLDTIYF
>TRBD2|TRBJ2-1|NA|TRBV5-5
TGTGCCAGCAGCTTGGCTAGCGGGGAATACAATGAGCAGTTCTTC
CASSLASGEYNEQFF
>TRBD1|TRBJ2-7|few|TRBV5-6
TGTGCCAGCAGCTTTGGGACAGGTTACAACGAGCAGTACTTC
CASSFGTGYNEQYF
>NA|TRBJ2-2|NA|TRBV4-1
TGCGCCAGCAGCCTCCTCGGACCACAGAGTGGGGAGCTGTTTTTT
CASSLLGPQSGELFF
>NA|TRBJ2-1|NA|TRBV15
TGTGCCACCAGCAGAGCCGACCAGAGCATCAATGAGCAGTTCTTC
CATSRADQSINEQFF
>NA|TRBJ2-7|NA|TRBV6-5
TGTGCCAGCAGTTCCCCCCGACAGAACTCCTACGAGCAGTACTTC
CASSSPRQNSYEQYF
>TRBD2|TRBJ2-1|few|TRBV7-8
TGTGCCAGCAGCTTAGTTAGGTTTTCGGGAGGGCCCCGAGGTGAGCAGTTCTTC
CASSLVRFSGGPRGEQFF
>NA|TRBJ1-5|NA|TRBV20-1
TGCAGTGCTAGAGATTTAACTGGGGAGTACGGTCAGCCCCAGCATTTT
CSARDLTGEYGQPQHF
>NA|TRBJ2-3|NA|TRBV3-1
TGTGCCAGCAGCGGGAGGCGCATTGGTGAAGATACGCAGTATTTT
CASSGRRIGEDTQYF
>NA|TRBJ2-1|few|TRBV7-9
TGTGCCAGCAGCTGGACGGGACTTTACCTCTACAATGAGCAGTTCTTC
CASSWTGLYLYNEQFF
>TRBD1|TRBJ2-7|NA|TRBV6-1
TGTGCCAGCAGTAAAGGGGGACAGAACTACGAGCAGTACTTC
CASSKGGQNYEQYF
>TRBD1|TRBJ2-5|NA|TRBV18
TGTGCCAGCTCACCACCGAAGACAGGGTACCAAGAGACCCAGTACTTC
CASSPPKTGYQETQYF
>NA|TRBJ1-2|NA|TRBV20-1
TGCAGTGCCAGCCTAGGGGCCGACGGATCCACCTTC
CSASLGADGSTF
>NA|TRBJ1-1|NA|TRBV7-9
TGTGCCAGCAGCGACCCACGTGGGAGGGTAACTGAAGCTTTCTTT
CASSDPRGRVTEAFF
>NA|TRBJ2-4|NA|TRBV10-2
TGCGCCAGCAGTGACACGGGGGCTAGAAACATTCAGTACTTC
CASSDTGARNIQYF
>TRBD2|TRBJ2-1|many|TRBV29-1
TGCAGCGCCCAACCCAGCGGGACTCTACATGAGCAGTTCTTC
CSAQPSGTLHEQFF
>NA|TRBJ2-7|NA|TRBV6-1
TGTGCCAGCACCTCCGGGTACCCTTACGAGCAGTACTTC
CASTSGYPYEQYF
>NA|TRBJ2-3|many|TRBV3-1
TGTGCCAGCAGCCAGGGGTTACTAGCTGGCACAGATACGCAGTATTTT
CASSQGLLAGTDTQYF